The next 20 T cell receptor beta chains were all read from a single sample in a study of T cells expressing NK-cell markers. TCRdb re-called the 5' RACE reads and shows each CDR3 protein once, DNA omitted. The sample table sets out roughly 420,000 distinct CDR3 sequences. Sequencing input: blood T cells: a sorted CD56 or NKG2C T cell subset, CD4+ or CD8+ T cells, or bulk PBMC T cells (not recorded which). Source of these receptors: a woman aged 18-70 years in good health.

V gene TRBV11-2 combines with J gene TRBJ2-3; TCRdb reports TRBD2, a call that lacks DNA to check it against. The length of the CDR3 is 19 residues. The germline V gene has CDR1 SGHAT and CDR2 FQNNGV. The CDR3 loop reads CASSPRPPGLAGGPYTQYF.

The chain uses TRBV5-5 and TRBJ1-3. The CDR3 spans 14 residues. The V gene's germline CDR1 is SGHKS and CDR2 YYEKEE (reference sequence). This chain's CDR3 is CASIPDSSGNTIYF.

The rearrangement links TRBV9 to TRBJ2-3. Germline assignment: CDR1 SGDLS and CDR2 YYNGEE. The CDR3 extends over 15 amino acids. CDR3: CASSVGSYNTDTQYF.

The chain is built from TRBV12-3 or TRBV12-4 and TRBJ1-2; checking the TCRdb D call of TRBD1 is not possible without DNA. This CDR3 spans 13 amino acids. The CDR3: CASSGTARYGYTF.

The rearrangement links TRBV3-1 to TRBJ2-5; TCRdb picks TRBD2, but there is no DNA to check that call. The CDR3 runs to 18 residues. CDR1 and CDR2 (germline): LGHDT, YNNKEL (reference sequence). The CDR3 region is CASSPWASGRAEQETQYF.

The chain combines TRBV11-1 with TRBJ1-1; TCRdb returns TRBD1, unconfirmable since there is no DNA. Germline V CDR1 and CDR2: SGHAT, FQDESV (reference sequence). This CDR3 region has 16 residues. CDR3 residues: CASSSRQALLNTEAFF.

This chain uses TRBV10-2 with TRBJ2-3; TCRdb indicates TRBD1, and absent DNA this call remains unverified. Germline-derived CDR1 and CDR2 are WSHSY and SAAADI. The CDR3 runs 12 residues. CDR3 protein: CASRTGSDTQYF.

This chain connects TRBV30 to TRBJ2-5; TCRdb's assignment of TRBD2 cannot be checked, as there is no DNA. The CDR3 totals 13 residues. Germline CDR1 reads GTSNPN; CDR2 reads SVGIG (reference sequence). The CDR3 loop is CAWSWTQEGTQYF.

The rearrangement uses TRBV7-9 and TRBJ1-2; the D gene TCRdb calls, TRBD1, cannot be checked with no DNA. This CDR3 contains 15 residues. Germline CDR1 and CDR2: SEHNR and FQNEAQ (reference sequence). CDR3 protein: CASSLGSTGWTGYTF.

V and J are TRBV10-3 and TRBJ1-1; TCRdb returns TRBD1, unconfirmable since there is no DNA. The CDR3 is 13 amino acids. Germline V gene sequence: CDR1 ENHRY, CDR2 SYGVKD. CDR3 sequence: CAISRDPNTEAFF.

The J gene is TRBJ1-4, the V gene TRBV9; absent DNA, TCRdb's TRBD1 call cannot be checked. This CDR3 is 14 amino acids long. Germline V gene data show CDR1 as SGDLS and CDR2 as YYNGEE. This chain's CDR3 is CASSAQGSGEKLFF.

The chain couples TRBV10-3 to TRBJ2-3; checking the TCRdb D call of TRBD2 is not possible without DNA. The CDR3 has 15 amino acids. CDR1 is ENHRY, CDR2 SYGVKD, per germline. CDR3 amino acids: CAISDGTSGTDTQYF.

This chain joins TRBV5-8 and TRBJ1-5. The germline CDR1 and CDR2 sequences are SGHTS and YDEGEE. This CDR3 has 14 residues. The CDR3 here is CASIVAAGHQPQHF.

The J gene is TRBJ2-1, the V gene TRBV3-1; the D gene TCRdb calls, TRBD1, cannot be checked with no DNA. Germline V gives CDR1 LGHDT, CDR2 YNNKEL (reference sequence). This CDR3 comprises 13 residues. The CDR3 spells CASSPFPGPEQFF.

The V gene is TRBV20-1, the J gene TRBJ2-1; no DNA is available, so the TRBD2 call from TCRdb remains unchecked. Germline V gives CDR1 DFQATT, CDR2 SNEGSKA (reference sequence). This CDR3 comprises 14 residues. The CDR3 is CSIPGLAVLYEQFF.

This chain links TRBV6-5 with TRBJ1-2. Germline CDR1 reads MNHEY; CDR2 reads SVGAGI. The CDR3 consists of 16 residues. The CDR3: CASSYVVVEANYGYTF.

The rearrangement uses TRBV28 and TRBJ2-7; TCRdb's D call, TRBD1, is unchecked because there is no DNA. The CDR3 is made up of 13 amino acids. The germline V gene encodes CDR1 MDHEN and CDR2 SYDVKM. CDR3 sequence: CASSLSGGNEQYF.

The chain is built from TRBV7-2 and TRBJ2-3; TCRdb proposes TRBD2, but this gene call is untestable without DNA. In germline, CDR1 is SGHTA, CDR2 FQGNSA. The CDR3 runs 15 residues. CDR3: CASSPGLIVKDTQYF.

The chain combines TRBV20-1 with TRBJ1-6; TCRdb's D call of TRBD1 is untestable without DNA. The CDR3 contains 14 residues. Germline CDR1 is DFQATT and CDR2 is SNEGSKA (reference sequence). The CDR3: CSAREGGRNSPLHF.

The chain links TRBV5-6 to TRBJ2-1. CDR1 and CDR2 from the germline V gene are SGHDT and YYEEEE. The CDR3 is 13 residues long. The chain's CDR3 is CASAPAILNEQFF.